One sample yielded the 28 T cell receptor beta chains listed below, sequenced in a study of blood T cell repertoires in COVID-19 (dated by TCRdb to the early 2020s). Library construction relied on the immunoSEQ multiplex PCR assay. TCRdb holds this immuneACCESS table with in-frame rearrangements only. Some clones are missing; in checked studies, unresolved V genes explain under half, and the rest has no known cause. The sample data list tens of thousands of clones, and 85% of these were observed just once. The top ten constitute 35% to 40% of the sample. The source material was peripheral blood. These receptors came from a man older than 75 with acute or convalescent COVID-19.

J is TRBJ2-7 and V is TRBV7-9; perhaps TRBD1 as D (6 bases). The CDR3 is made up of 15 amino acids. Germline assignment: CDR1 SEHNR and CDR2 FQNEAQ (reference sequence). Trimming stripped 5 bases from V and 2 bases from J, with 16 bases between. For the CDR3, the DNA is TGTGCCAGCAGCCCAAGGGACAACCAGGCCTACGAGCAGTACTTC. Its translation is CASSPRDNQAYEQYF.

The chain is built from TRBV10-1 and TRBJ2-4; tentatively, D is TRBD1 (5 bases). In germline, CDR1 is WNHNN, CDR2 SYGVQD (reference sequence). This CDR3 comprises 13 residues. The V end was cut by 5 bases, the J end by 5 bases, with 10 bases between. The CDR3 is CASSKDRENIQYF. DNA of the CDR3: TGCGCCAGCAGTAAAGACAGAGAAAACATTCAGTACTTC.

This clone was seen once. The chain joins TRBV30 to TRBJ2-3; the D gene is possibly TRBD2 (6 bases). V was cut by 3 bases and J by 3 bases, with 13 bases left in between. The length of the CDR3 is 14 residues. Germline V gene data show CDR1 as GTSNPN and CDR2 as SVGIG (reference sequence). DNA of the CDR3: TGTGCCTGGAGCGGGCTAGCGAAGACAGATACGCAGTATTTT. Encoded protein: CAWSGLAKTDTQYF.

This chain uses TRBV10-3 with TRBJ2-7; D remains unclear. The CDR3 totals 14 residues. Germline CDR1 reads ENHRY; CDR2 reads SYGVKD. The V end lost 6 bases, the J end lost 0 bases, and 12 bases lay between the germline ends. The DNA of the CDR3 is TGTGCCATCAGGTCAGCGAGCAGCTCCTACGAGCAGTACTTC. Translated, it gives CAIRSASSSYEQYF.

This clone was counted between two and nine times. The CDR3 bases are TGTGCCAGCAGCTCGGGACAGGGAAGGTACGAGCAGTACTTC. This sequence encodes CASSSGQGRYEQYF. The chain has TRBV5-4 and TRBJ2-7; 9 bases match TRBD1. Looked up from germline, CDR1 is SGHNT and CDR2 is YYREEE (reference sequence). Losses at the gene ends were 3 bases for V and 4 bases for J; bases not matched to a gene: 5. This CDR3 comprises 14 residues.

This clone was observed once. The chain has TRBV11-2 and TRBJ2-5, with D perhaps TRBD1 (7 bases). CDR1 is SGHAT, CDR2 FQNNGV, per germline. V was cut by 1 base and J by 4 bases, with 10 bases left in between. CDR3 length: 14 amino acids. The CDR3 is CASSLGGTAETQYF. The CDR3 nucleotides are TGTGCCAGCAGCTTAGGCGGGACAGCAGAGACCCAGTACTTC. Supplemented by reference TRBV11-2 and TRBJ2-5, the full variable domain reads EAGVAQSPRYKIIEKRQSVAFWCNPISGHATLYWYQQILGQGPKLLIQFQNNGVVDDSQLPKDRFSAERLKGVDSTLKIQPAKLEDSAVYLCASSLGGTAETQYFGPGTRLLVL.

The gene calls are TRBV27 and TRBJ2-7; D gene unclear. Germline assignment: CDR1 MNHEY and CDR2 SMNVEV (reference sequence). Trimming took 0 bases from V and 0 from J, leaving 3 bases between them. CDR3 length equals 13 residues. The chain's CDR3 is CASSLSYSYEQYF. DNA for the CDR3: TGTGCCAGCAGTTTATCGTACTCCTACGAGCAGTACTTC.

The V gene is TRBV29-1, the J gene TRBJ1-1, with 8 bases fitting TRBD1. This CDR3 region has 13 residues. Looked up from germline, CDR1 is SQVTM and CDR2 is ANQGSEA. J lost 5 bases, V lost 7 bases, and 9 bases had no gene match. CDR3 bases: TGCAGCGGTTACAGGGGGGTTGGGACTGAAGCTTTCTTT. It yields the protein CSGYRGVGTEAFF.

This chain links TRBV5-1 with TRBJ2-6; 10 bases line up with TRBD1. The V gene's germline CDR1 is SGHRS and CDR2 YFSETQ. The ends lost 0 bases at V and 4 bases at J; junction bases unmatched: 10. The CDR3 is 19 amino acids. The CDR3: CASSLGPGTGDPGANVLTF. CDR3 nucleotides: TGCGCCAGCAGCTTGGGCCCCGGGACAGGGGACCCCGGGGCCAACGTCCTGACTTTC.

The rearrangement joins TRBV5-1 to TRBJ1-6, with TRBD1 matching over 9 bases. V lost 3 bases and J lost 10; bases outside the gene matches: 8. The CDR3 has 15 residues. CDR1 SGHRS and CDR2 YFSETQ come from the germline V gene. The CDR3 DNA follows: TGCGCCAGCAGCTCAGACAGGGGGTATTTGTCACCCCTCCACTTT. Its protein product is CASSSDRGYLSPLHF.

This chain connects TRBV25-1 to TRBJ2-5; 11 bases match TRBD1. The CDR3 consists of 14 residues. Germline-derived CDR1 and CDR2 are MGHDK and SYGVNS. Trimming removed 11 bases from V and 7 bases from J; junction bases left unmatched: 12. The CDR3 DNA sequence: TGTGCCGCAGTAGGACAGGGGGCGCAGGGGACCCAGTACTTC. It codes for CAAVGQGAQGTQYF.

This sequence joins TRBV28 and TRBJ2-7, with 10 bases matching TRBD2. The germline V gene has CDR1 MDHEN and CDR2 SYDVKM. Trimming took 3 bases from V and 3 from J; bases not matched to a gene: 5. The CDR3 sequence is 15 residues long. The DNA of the CDR3 is TGTGCCAGCAGTTTTGCGCTAGCGGGAGTCTACGAGCAGTACTTC. Amino acid sequence: CASSFALAGVYEQYF.

This clone came up once. The chain has TRBV7-3 and TRBJ2-2; D uncertain. The V and J ends lost 5 bases and 5 bases respectively, with 6 bases between them. The length of the CDR3 is 12 residues. CDR1 is SGHTA and CDR2 is FQGTGA in the germline V gene. CDR3: CASSPSTGELFF. Written as DNA, the CDR3 is TGTGCCAGCAGCCCCTCGACCGGGGAGCTGTTTTTT.

As for this clone: Additional DNA sequences in this sample encode the identical CDR3. This chain links TRBV19 with TRBJ2-5; D unresolved. V gave up 1 base and J gave up 4 bases, with 4 bases separating them. The length of the CDR3 is 12 residues. Per the germline V gene, CDR1 is LNHDA and CDR2 is SQIVND (reference sequence). Here the CDR3 reads CASSIAGETQYF. In nucleotides, the CDR3 is TGTGCCAGTAGTATAGCCGGAGAGACCCAGTACTTC.

The chain carries TRBV5-1 and TRBJ2-7; 9 positions agree with TRBD1. This CDR3 has 16 residues. The V gene end was trimmed by 4 bases and the J gene end by 6 bases; junction bases not matched to a gene: 14. CDR1 and CDR2 (germline): SGHRS, YFSETQ. The CDR3 spells CASSPLGGPTGGEQYF. The CDR3 DNA sequence: TGCGCCAGCAGCCCCTTGGGGGGACCGACAGGGGGCGAGCAGTACTTC.

The V call is TRBV19, the J call TRBJ1-2; possible D gene TRBD1, 6 bases. The germline CDR1 and CDR2 sequences are LNHDA and SQIVND (reference sequence). The CDR3 totals 14 residues. Trimming shortened V by 6 bases and J by 4 bases, and 15 bases separated the two germline ends. The CDR3 loop is CASRPGGQSYGYTF. CDR3 DNA: TGTGCCAGTAGGCCCGGCGGACAGTCCTATGGCTACACCTTC.

The chain is built from TRBV6-2 or TRBV6-3 and TRBJ2-1; D is uncertain. Germline values: CDR1 MNHEY, CDR2 SVGEGT. Trimming shortened V by 6 bases and J by 7 bases, and 10 bases separated the two germline ends. The CDR3 extends over 12 amino acids. CDR3 residues: CASSQRWNEQFF. Here the CDR3 DNA reads TGTGCCAGCAGCCAACGGTGGAATGAGCAGTTCTTC.

The genes are TRBV7-9 and TRBJ1-1, with D tentatively TRBD1 (6 bases). The CDR3 runs to 15 residues. CDR1 and CDR2 from the germline V gene are SEHNR and FQNEAQ (reference sequence). V was cut by 2 bases and J by 4 bases, with 14 bases left in between. CDR3 amino acids: CASSLRPGVVTEAFF. CDR3 bases: TGTGCCAGCAGCTTACGGCCAGGGGTTGTCACTGAAGCTTTCTTT.

In this sample, this clone turned up a few times. V is TRBV2 and J is TRBJ1-4; 9 bases line up with TRBD1. With 8 bases clipped from V and 5 bases from J, the junction kept 9 bases outside the gene matches. CDR3 length: 15 residues. Germline CDR1 and CDR2: SNHLY and FYNNEI. CDR3 sequence (DNA): TGTGCCAGCGCGGGTGGACAGGGGACCAATGAAAAACTGTTTTTT. Residues: CASAGGQGTNEKLFF.

This clone was seen once. The chain carries TRBV27 and TRBJ2-7; 8 bases align to TRBD1. Germline CDR1 is MNHEY and CDR2 is SMNVEV (reference sequence). CDR3 length equals 14 residues. The trim removed 6 bases at V and 3 bases at J, leaving 7 bases unmatched. The CDR3: CASRKGQAYYEQYF. Here the CDR3 DNA reads TGTGCCAGCAGGAAGGGACAGGCTTACTACGAGCAGTACTTC.

This chain links TRBV4-1 with TRBJ1-6; 8 nucleotides match TRBD1. The CDR3 is 18 amino acids. V lost 3 bases to trimming and J lost 0 bases; unmatched junction nucleotides: 7. The germline CDR1 and CDR2 sequences are MGHRA and YSYEKL. Written as DNA, the CDR3 is TGCGCCAGCAGCCAGCAGGACAGGGCTTACTCCTATAATTCACCCCTCCACTTT. It encodes CASSQQDRAYSYNSPLHF.

The rearrangement uses TRBV13 and TRBJ2-5; D is unresolved. This CDR3 contains 11 residues. V shed 3 bases and J shed 5 bases, with 4 bases lying between them. Germline V CDR1 and CDR2: PRHDT, FYEKMQ (reference sequence). CDR3 in amino acids: CASSFLETQYF. Here the CDR3 DNA reads TGTGCCAGCAGCTTTCTTGAGACCCAGTACTTC.

The chain couples TRBV19 to TRBJ2-2; no reliable D call. Per germline, CDR1 LNHDA and CDR2 SQIVND (reference sequence). This CDR3 comprises 13 residues. With 4 bases removed from V and 1 base from J, the gap between germline ends came to 4 bases. The CDR3 coding sequence is TGTGCCAGTAGTACAAAGAACACCGGGGAGCTGTTTTTT. Protein product: CASSTKNTGELFF.

The CDR3 coding sequence is TGTGCCATCAGTGAGTCGGCGACTAGCGGGAGGCGGGGCAATGAGCAGTTCTTC. Amino acids: CAISESATSGRRGNEQFF. The V gene is TRBV10-3, the J gene TRBJ2-1; 13 bases match TRBD2. V lost 0 bases to trimming and J lost 6 bases; unmatched junction nucleotides: 8. Looked up from germline, CDR1 is ENHRY and CDR2 is SYGVKD. CDR3 length: 18 amino acids.

V is TRBV5-4 and J is TRBJ2-1; TRBD2 aligns across 10 bases. The CDR3 spans 16 residues. Germline V gene data show CDR1 as SGHNT and CDR2 as YYREEE (reference sequence). V was pared by 0 bases and J by 4 bases, with 4 bases of the junction left unmatched. The DNA for the CDR3 is TGTGCCAGCAGCTTGGCTGGGACTAGCGAGTACAATGAGCAGTTCTTC. Its protein product is CASSLAGTSEYNEQFF.

The rearrangement joins TRBV28 to TRBJ2-3, with TRBD2 identical over 8 bases. The CDR3 is 17 amino acids. The germline gives CDR1 MDHEN, CDR2 SYDVKM. With V trimmed by 0 bases and J by 4 bases, 9 bases remained unmatched. The CDR3 DNA sequence: TGTGCCAGCAGTTTATGGCGGGGGGCGGCCATCCCAGATACGCAGTATTTT. This translates into CASSLWRGAAIPDTQYF.

This chain connects TRBV7-9 to TRBJ1-1; D gene unclear. V lost 5 bases, J lost 6 bases, and 10 bases lay in between. The CDR3 consists of 12 residues. CDR1 and CDR2 from the germline V gene are SEHNR and FQNEAQ (reference sequence). CDR3 protein: CASSPQAAEAFF. The CDR3 DNA reads TGTGCCAGCAGCCCGCAAGCCGCTGAAGCTTTCTTT.

In DNA, the CDR3 is TGTGCCAGCAGTGACGATCTAGCGGACTACGAGCAGTACTTC. The encoded protein is CASSDDLADYEQYF. V gene TRBV6-4 combines with J gene TRBJ2-7; TRBD2 matches at 7 bases. The trim removed 2 bases at V and 3 bases at J, leaving 4 bases unmatched. This CDR3 contains 14 residues. Germline CDR1 is MRHNA and CDR2 is SNTAGT.